This T cell receptor (beta chain) stems from a study of untreated major depressive disorder. Trimming at V came to 4 bases and at J to 2 bases, leaving 12 bases not matched to a gene. The CDR3 runs to 17 residues. Germline loops: CDR1 SQVTM, CDR2 ANQGSEA. Each depressed patient was pairwise matched to a non-depressed control for sex, age, current smoking status and body mass index. Assay used: immunoSEQ multiplex PCR; TCRdb lists only in-frame clones, some missing. The table shows 20,000 to 25,000 clones, with 85% to 95% occurring only once. The TCR sequence derives from a man aged 25 to 40 in good health. Sequencing was done on a sample of CD4+ T cells from PBMCs. The rearrangement uses TRBV29-1 and TRBJ1-5, with TRBD1 matching over 9 bases. CDR3 coding DNA: TGCAGCGTTGCATGGGGACAGGGTTTAGCGGGCAATCAGCCCCAGCATTTT. Residues: CSVAWGQGLAGNQPQHF. The full variable domain, in which reference TRBV29-1 and TRBJ1-5 provide the parts outside the CDR3, is SAVISQKPSRDICQRGTSLTIQCQVDSQVTMMFWYRQQPGQSLTLIATANQGSEATYESGFVIDKFPISRPNLTFSTLTVSNMSPEDSSIYLCSVAWGQGLAGNQPQHFGDGTRLSIL.